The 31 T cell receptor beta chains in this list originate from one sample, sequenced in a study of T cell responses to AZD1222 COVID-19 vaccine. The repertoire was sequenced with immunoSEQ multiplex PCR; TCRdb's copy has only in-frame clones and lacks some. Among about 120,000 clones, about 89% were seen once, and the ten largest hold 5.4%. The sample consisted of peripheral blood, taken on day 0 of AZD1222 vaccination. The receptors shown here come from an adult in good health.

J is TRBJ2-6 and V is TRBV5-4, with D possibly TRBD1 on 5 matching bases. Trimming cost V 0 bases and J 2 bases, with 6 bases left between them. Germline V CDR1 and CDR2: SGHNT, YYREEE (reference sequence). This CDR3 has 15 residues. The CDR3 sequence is CASSLEGPGANVLTF. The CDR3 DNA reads TGTGCCAGCAGCTTGGAGGGGCCTGGGGCCAACGTCCTGACTTTC.

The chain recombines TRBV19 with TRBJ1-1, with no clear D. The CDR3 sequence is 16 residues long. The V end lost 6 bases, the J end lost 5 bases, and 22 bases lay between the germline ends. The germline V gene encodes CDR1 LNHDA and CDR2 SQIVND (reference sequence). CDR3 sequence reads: CASRLRRAGGNTEAFF. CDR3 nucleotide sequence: TGTGCCAGTAGGCTTCGGAGGGCGGGAGGGAATACTGAAGCTTTCTTT.

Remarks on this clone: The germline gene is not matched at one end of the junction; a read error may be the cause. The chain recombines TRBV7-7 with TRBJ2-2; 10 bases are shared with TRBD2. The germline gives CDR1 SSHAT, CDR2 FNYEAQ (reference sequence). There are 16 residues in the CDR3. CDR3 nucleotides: TGTGCTAGCACCCCACAACCGGGACTAGCGCGCGGGGAGCTGTTTTTT. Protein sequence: CASTPQPGLARGELFF. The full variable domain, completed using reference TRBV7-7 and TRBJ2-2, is GAGVSQSPRYKVTKRGQDVTLRCDPISSHATLYWYQQALGQGPEFLTYFNYEAQPDKSGLPSDRFSAERPEGSISTLTIQRTEQRDSAMYRCASTPQPGLARGELFFGEGSRLTVL.

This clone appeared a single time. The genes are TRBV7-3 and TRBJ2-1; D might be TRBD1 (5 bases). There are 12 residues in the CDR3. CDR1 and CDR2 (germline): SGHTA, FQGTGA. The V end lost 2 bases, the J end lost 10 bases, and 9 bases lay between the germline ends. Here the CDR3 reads CASSLQGGEQFF. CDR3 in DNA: TGTGCCAGCAGCTTACAGGGCGGCGAGCAGTTCTTC.

The CDR3 DNA reads TGTGCCAGCGGGGTCGACTCCTACGAGCAGTACTTC. It is translated as CASGVDSYEQYF. The V call is TRBV7-9, the J call TRBJ2-7; D call uncertain. V lost 8 bases and J 0 bases, leaving 8 bases between the germline ends. Per germline, CDR1 SEHNR and CDR2 FQNEAQ (reference sequence). CDR3 length: 12 residues.

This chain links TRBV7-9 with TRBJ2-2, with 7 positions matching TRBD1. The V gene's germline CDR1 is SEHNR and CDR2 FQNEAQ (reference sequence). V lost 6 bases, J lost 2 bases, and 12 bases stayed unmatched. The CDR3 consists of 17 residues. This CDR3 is CASRFFGKGANTGELFF. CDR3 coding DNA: TGTGCCAGCAGATTTTTCGGCAAGGGGGCAAACACCGGGGAGCTGTTTTTT.

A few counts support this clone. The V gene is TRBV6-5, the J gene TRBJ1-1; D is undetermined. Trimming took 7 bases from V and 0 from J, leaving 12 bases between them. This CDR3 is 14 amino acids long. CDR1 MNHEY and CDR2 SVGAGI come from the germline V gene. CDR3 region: CASTEGILNTEAFF. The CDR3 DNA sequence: TGTGCCAGCACCGAAGGGATCCTGAACACTGAAGCTTTCTTT.

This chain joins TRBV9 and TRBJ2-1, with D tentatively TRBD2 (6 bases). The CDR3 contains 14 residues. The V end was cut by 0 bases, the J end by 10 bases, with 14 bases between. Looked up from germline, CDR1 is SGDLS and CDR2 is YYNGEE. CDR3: CASSVAGLEGEQFF. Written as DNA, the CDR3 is TGTGCCAGCAGCGTAGCGGGACTCGAAGGGGAGCAGTTCTTC.

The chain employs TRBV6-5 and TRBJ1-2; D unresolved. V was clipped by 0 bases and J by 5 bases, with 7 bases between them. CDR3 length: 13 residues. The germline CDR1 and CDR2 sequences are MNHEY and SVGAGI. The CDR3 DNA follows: TGTGCCAGCAGTTACTCGCGGTCTTATGGCTACACCTTC. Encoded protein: CASSYSRSYGYTF.

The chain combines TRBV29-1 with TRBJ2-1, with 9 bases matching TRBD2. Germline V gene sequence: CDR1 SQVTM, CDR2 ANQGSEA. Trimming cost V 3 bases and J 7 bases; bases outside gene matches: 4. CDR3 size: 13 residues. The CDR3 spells CSVDIAGGNEQFF. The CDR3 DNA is TGCAGCGTTGATATCGCGGGAGGGAATGAGCAGTTCTTC.

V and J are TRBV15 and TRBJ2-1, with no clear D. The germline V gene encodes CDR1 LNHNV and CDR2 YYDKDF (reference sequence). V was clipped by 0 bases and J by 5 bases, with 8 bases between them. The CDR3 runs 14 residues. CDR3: CATSRERVNNEQFF. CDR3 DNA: TGTGCCACCAGCAGAGAGCGCGTAAACAATGAGCAGTTCTTC.

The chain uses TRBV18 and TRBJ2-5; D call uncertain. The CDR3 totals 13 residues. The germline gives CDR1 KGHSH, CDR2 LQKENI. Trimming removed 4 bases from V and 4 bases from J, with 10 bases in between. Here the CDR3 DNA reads TGTGCCAGCTCACTAACGGACCGAGAGACCCAGTACTTC. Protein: CASSLTDRETQYF.

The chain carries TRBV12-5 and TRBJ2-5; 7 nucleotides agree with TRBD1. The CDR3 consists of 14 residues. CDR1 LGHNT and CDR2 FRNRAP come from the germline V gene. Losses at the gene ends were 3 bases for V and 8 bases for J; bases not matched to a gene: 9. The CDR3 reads CASGLGDSYETQYF. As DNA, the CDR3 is TGTGCTAGTGGTTTAGGGGACAGTTATGAAACCCAGTACTTC.

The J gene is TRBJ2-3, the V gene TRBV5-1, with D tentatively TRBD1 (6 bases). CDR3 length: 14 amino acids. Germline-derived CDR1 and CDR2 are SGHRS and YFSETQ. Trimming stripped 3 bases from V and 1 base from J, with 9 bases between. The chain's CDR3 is CASSSRTGTDTQYF. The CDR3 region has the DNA TGCGCCAGCAGCTCCCGGACAGGCACAGATACGCAGTATTTT.

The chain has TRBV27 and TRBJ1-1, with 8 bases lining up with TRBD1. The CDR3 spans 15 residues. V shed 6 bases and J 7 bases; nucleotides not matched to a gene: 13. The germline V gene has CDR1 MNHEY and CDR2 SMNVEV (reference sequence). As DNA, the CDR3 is TGTGCCAGCAGCCCGACGGCGACCGGGACAGGTGAAGCTTTCTTT. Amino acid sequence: CASSPTATGTGEAFF.

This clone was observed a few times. CDR3 in amino acids: CASSSRQTYNSPLHF. The CDR3 nucleotides read TGTGCCAGCAGTTCGCGACAGACATATAATTCACCCCTCCACTTT. The chain joins TRBV27 to TRBJ1-6, with D possibly matching TRBD1 (5 bases). CDR3 size: 15 residues. Looked up from germline, CDR1 is MNHEY and CDR2 is SMNVEV (reference sequence). V lost 4 bases, J lost 4 bases, and 11 bases lay in between.

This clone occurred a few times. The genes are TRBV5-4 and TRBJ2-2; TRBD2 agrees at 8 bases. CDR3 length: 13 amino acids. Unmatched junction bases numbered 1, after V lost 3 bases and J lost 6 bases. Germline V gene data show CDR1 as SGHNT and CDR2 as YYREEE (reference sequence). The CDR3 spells CASSSREAGELFF. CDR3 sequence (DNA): TGTGCCAGCAGCTCGCGGGAGGCCGGGGAGCTGTTTTTT.

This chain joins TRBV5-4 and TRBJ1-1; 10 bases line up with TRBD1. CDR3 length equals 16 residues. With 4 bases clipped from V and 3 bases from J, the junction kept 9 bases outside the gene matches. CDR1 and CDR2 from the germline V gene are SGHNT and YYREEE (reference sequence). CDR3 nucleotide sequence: TGTGCCAGCAGCAAACACGGGACAGGGGTTCACACTGAAGCTTTCTTT. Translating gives CASSKHGTGVHTEAFF.

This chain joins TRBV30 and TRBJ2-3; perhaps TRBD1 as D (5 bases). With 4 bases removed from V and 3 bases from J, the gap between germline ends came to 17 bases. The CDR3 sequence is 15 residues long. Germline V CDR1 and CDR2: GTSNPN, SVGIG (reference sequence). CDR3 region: CAWMGMTRGTDTQYF. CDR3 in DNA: TGTGCCTGGATGGGGATGACAAGGGGAACAGATACGCAGTATTTT.

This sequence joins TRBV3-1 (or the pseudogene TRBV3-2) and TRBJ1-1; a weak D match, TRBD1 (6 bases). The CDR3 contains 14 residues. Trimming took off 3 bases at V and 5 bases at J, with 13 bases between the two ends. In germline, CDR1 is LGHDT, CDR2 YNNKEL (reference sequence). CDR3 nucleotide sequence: TGTGCCAGCAGCCAGGCCAGAAGGGGGACTGAAGCTTTCTTT. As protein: CASSQARRGTEAFF.

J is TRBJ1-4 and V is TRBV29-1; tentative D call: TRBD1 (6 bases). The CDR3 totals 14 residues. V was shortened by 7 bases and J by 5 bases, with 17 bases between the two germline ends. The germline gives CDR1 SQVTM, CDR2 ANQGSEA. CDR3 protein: CSAQRTAPNEKLFF. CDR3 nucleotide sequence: TGCAGCGCTCAACGGACAGCTCCGAATGAAAAACTGTTTTTT. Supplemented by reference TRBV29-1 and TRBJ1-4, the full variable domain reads SAVISQKPSRDICQRGTSLTIQCQVDSQVTMMFWYRQQPGQSLTLIATANQGSEATYESGFVIDKFPISRPNLTFSTLTVSNMSPEDSSIYLCSAQRTAPNEKLFFGSGTQLSVL.

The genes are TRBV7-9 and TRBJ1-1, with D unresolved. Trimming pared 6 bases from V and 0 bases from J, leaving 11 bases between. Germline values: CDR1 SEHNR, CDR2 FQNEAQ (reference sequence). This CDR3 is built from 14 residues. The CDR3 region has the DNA TGTGCCAGCAGTCCGTTGAGGGTGAACACTGAAGCTTTCTTT. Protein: CASSPLRVNTEAFF.

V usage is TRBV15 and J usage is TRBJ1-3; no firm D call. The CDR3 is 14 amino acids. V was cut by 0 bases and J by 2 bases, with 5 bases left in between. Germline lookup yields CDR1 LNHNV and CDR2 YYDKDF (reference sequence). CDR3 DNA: TGTGCCACCAGCAGAGATATAGCTGGAAACACCATATATTTT. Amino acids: CATSRDIAGNTIYF. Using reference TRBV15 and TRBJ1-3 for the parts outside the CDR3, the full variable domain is DAMVIQNPRYQVTQFGKPVTLSCSQTLNHNVMYWYQQKSSQAPKLLFHYYDKDFNNEADTPDNFQSRRPNTSFCFLDIRSPGLGDTAMYLCATSRDIAGNTIYFGEGSWLTVV.

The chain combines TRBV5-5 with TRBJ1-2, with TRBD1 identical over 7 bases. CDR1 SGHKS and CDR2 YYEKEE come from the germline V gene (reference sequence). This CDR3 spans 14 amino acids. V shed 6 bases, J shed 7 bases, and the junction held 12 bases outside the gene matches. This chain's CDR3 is CASTPGTEYTGYTF. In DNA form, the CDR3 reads TGTGCCAGCACCCCGGGGACAGAATATACTGGCTACACCTTC.

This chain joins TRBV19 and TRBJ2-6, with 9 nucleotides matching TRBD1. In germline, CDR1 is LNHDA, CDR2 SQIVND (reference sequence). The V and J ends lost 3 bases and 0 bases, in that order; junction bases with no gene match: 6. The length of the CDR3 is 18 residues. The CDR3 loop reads CASSMGGQGGSGANVLTF. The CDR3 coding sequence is TGTGCCAGTAGTATGGGGGGACAGGGTGGCTCTGGGGCCAACGTCCTGACTTTC.

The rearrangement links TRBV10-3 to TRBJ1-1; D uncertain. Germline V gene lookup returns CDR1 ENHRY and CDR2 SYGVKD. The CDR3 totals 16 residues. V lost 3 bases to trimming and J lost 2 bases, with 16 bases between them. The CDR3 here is CAISDRALMGNTEAFF. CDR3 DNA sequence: TGTGCCATCAGTGATCGGGCCCTGATGGGTAACACTGAAGCTTTCTTT.

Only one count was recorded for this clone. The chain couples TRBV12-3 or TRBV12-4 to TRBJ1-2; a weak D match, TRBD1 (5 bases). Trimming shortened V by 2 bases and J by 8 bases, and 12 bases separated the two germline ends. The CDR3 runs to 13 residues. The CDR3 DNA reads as TGTGCCAGCAGTTTACGAGGGGCCGAAGGCTACACCTTC. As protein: CASSLRGAEGYTF.

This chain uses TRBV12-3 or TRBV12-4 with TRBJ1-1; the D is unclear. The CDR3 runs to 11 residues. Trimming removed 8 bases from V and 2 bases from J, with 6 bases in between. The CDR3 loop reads CASFFNTEAFF. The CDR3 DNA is TGTGCCAGCTTTTTTAACACTGAAGCTTTCTTT.

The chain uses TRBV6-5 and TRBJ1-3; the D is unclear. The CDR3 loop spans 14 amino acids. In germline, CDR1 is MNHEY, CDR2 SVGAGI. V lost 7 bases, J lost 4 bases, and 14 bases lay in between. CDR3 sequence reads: CASTSTVGGNTIYF. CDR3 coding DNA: TGTGCCAGCACCTCGACGGTGGGGGGAAACACCATATATTTT.

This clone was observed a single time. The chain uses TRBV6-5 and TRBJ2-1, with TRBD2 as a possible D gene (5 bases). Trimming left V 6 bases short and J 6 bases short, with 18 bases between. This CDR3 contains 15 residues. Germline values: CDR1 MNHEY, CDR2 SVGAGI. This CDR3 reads CASRTRAVEGNEQFF. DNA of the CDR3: TGTGCCAGCAGGACCCGGGCGGTTGAGGGCAATGAGCAGTTCTTC.

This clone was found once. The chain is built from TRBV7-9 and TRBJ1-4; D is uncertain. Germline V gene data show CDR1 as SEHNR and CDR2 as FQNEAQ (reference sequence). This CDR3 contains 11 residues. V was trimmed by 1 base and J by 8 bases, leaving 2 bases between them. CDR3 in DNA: TGTGCCAGCAGCTTAGTCGAAAAACTGTTTTTT. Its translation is CASSLVEKLFF.